This is a list of T cell receptor beta chains from one sample in a study of identical twins. Each CDR3 protein gets one entry after TCRdb re-called the 5' RACE reads with MiXCR. Of 570,000 or so distinct CDR3 sequences in the sample, roughly 9.5% are singletons; the top ten hold under 3.5%. These data were also reused for a study on yellow fever vaccine responses in identical twins.

Sequenced sample: PBMCs. Every receptor here comes from a woman between 18 and 29 years old in good health. CDR3s include the opening cysteine and the closing phenylalanine or tryptophan. D genes are given only for firm matches. Some rows mark clone size as missing; the rest say once, few, many or name a class of expanded clone.

abundance	j_gene	d_gene	v_gene	CDR3nt	CDR3aa
few	TRBJ2-3	TRBD1	TRBV7-9	TGTGCCAGCAGCTCCGGGACAGATCGAAGCACAGATACGCAGTATTTT	CASSSGTDRSTDTQYF
many	TRBJ2-3	TRBD2	TRBV29-1	TGCAGCGTTGAAGATCCTCGGCGGGGGGGGACAGATACGCAGTATTTT	CSVEDPRRGGTDTQYF
many	TRBJ2-7	-	TRBV4-2	TGTGCCAGCAGCCCCCGAGAGAGGGGTTACGAGCAGTACTTC	CASSPRERGYEQYF
many	TRBJ2-7	TRBD2	TRBV6-2/TRBV6-3	TGTGCCAGCAGTTACCCCACTAGCGGGGACTACGAGCAGTACTTC	CASSYPTSGDYEQYF
-	TRBJ2-3	TRBD1	TRBV9	TGTGCCAGCAGCGTAGGCGTGAGGGGGCGCACAGATACGCAGTATTTT	CASSVGVRGRTDTQYF
-	TRBJ2-7	TRBD1	TRBV7-8	TGTGCCAGCAGGCACCGGGACAGGGTCTACGAGCAGTACTTC	CASRHRDRVYEQYF
few	TRBJ2-1	-	TRBV7-9	TGTGCCAGTATTCGAGGGGGGATTTCCTACAATGAGCAGTTCTTC	CASIRGGISYNEQFF
-	TRBJ2-1	-	TRBV4-3	TGCGCCAGCAGCCAGCACATGGGCGAACCCTACAATGAGCAGTTGTTC	CASSQHMGEPYNEQLF
-	TRBJ2-3	-	TRBV4-2	TGTGCCATCAGCCCCGGGGCTGAGGGAGATACGCAGTATTTT	CAISPGAEGDTQYF
-	TRBJ1-1	-	TRBV27	TGTGCCAGCAGTTTAAGGGTTGGGAATCAAGGTGCTTTCTTT	CASSLRVGNQGAFF
many	TRBJ2-1	TRBD2	TRBV11-2	TGTGCCACTCCATTGAAGGGACTAGCGGGACCCTGTGAGCAGTTCTTC	CATPLKGLAGPCEQFF
many	TRBJ2-1	-	TRBV5-1	TGCGCCAGCAGCATGCGGGACGCATACAATGAGCAGTTCTTC	CASSMRDAYNEQFF
-	TRBJ2-5	-	TRBV6-6	TGTGCCAGCAGTTACCAAGAAGAGACCCAGTACTTC	CASSYQEETQYF
many	TRBJ2-5	-	TRBV12-3/TRBV12-4	TGTGCCAGCAGTTTAGGCGGCAGGACAGAGACCCAGTACTTC	CASSLGGRTETQYF
-	TRBJ2-1	-	TRBV10-3	TGTGCCATCAGTGAAACGGGCGGACTATACAATGAGCAGTTCTTC	CAISETGGLYNEQFF
-	TRBJ2-1	TRBD1	TRBV5-6	TGTGCCAGCAGCTCCCGGACAGGGGGCCCCCACGAGCAGTTCTTC	CASSSRTGGPHEQFF
few	TRBJ2-3	-	TRBV24-1	TGTGCCACCAGTGATTTGCAGGACAGACAAGCAGATACGCAGTATTTT	CATSDLQDRQADTQYF
-	TRBJ2-1	TRBD1	TRBV11-3	TGTGCCAGCAGCCCATCTACAGGGGCGAATGAGCAGTTCTTC	CASSPSTGANEQFF
-	TRBJ2-7	-	TRBV7-9	TGTGCCAGCAGCTCCCCAGAGGACTCCTACGAGCAGTACTTC	CASSSPEDSYEQYF
-	TRBJ2-1	TRBD2	TRBV20-1	TGCAGTGCTAGAGACTTGGGACTAGCGGGAATCCCCTCCTACAATGAGCAGTTCTTC	CSARDLGLAGIPSYNEQFF
-	TRBJ2-2	-	TRBV30	TGTGCCTGGTCAGGGGCGACCGGGGAGCTGTTTTTT	CAWSGATGELFF
many	TRBJ2-7	TRBD1	TRBV7-2	TGTGCCAGCAGACCCCGGGACAGGGGGTTTACCGAGCAGTACTTC	CASRPRDRGFTEQYF
-	TRBJ2-1	-	TRBV11-2	TGTGCCAGCAGCTTAGTCGGTCTGGGCAATGAGCAGTTCTTC	CASSLVGLGNEQFF
many	TRBJ2-1	-	TRBV7-9	TGTGCCAGCATCGGGGGCTACGACTTGAGCTCCTACAATGAGCAGTTCTTC	CASIGGYDLSSYNEQFF
-	TRBJ2-3	TRBD1	TRBV24-1	TGTGCCACCAGTGAAGACACAGGGGGCGGCACAGATACGCAGTATTTT	CATSEDTGGGTDTQYF
-	TRBJ2-3	-	TRBV20-1	TGCAGTGCTAGAGTAGGCGCGACGCAGTATTTT	CSARVGATQYF
-	TRBJ2-1	-	TRBV12-3/TRBV12-4	TGTGCCAGCAGTTTGCATGCGACGGTCAATATCTTGAGGAATGAGCAGTTCTTC	CASSLHATVNILRNEQFF
many	TRBJ2-7	TRBD2	TRBV2	TGTGCCAGCTCAAACCCTAGCGGGGGGGCCCTCGAGCAGTACTTC	CASSNPSGGALEQYF
many	TRBJ2-7	TRBD1	TRBV20-1	TGCAGTGCTAGAGATGGGACAGGGGGCTTGTACGAGCAGTACTTC	CSARDGTGGLYEQYF
-	TRBJ2-7	-	TRBV28	TGTGCCAGCAGTGAGACAGGTAGTTTGAACGAGCAGTACTTC	CASSETGSLNEQYF
many	TRBJ2-5	TRBD2	TRBV29-1	TGCAGCGCCCAAACTAGCGGGGGCGTCCAAGAGACCCAGTACTTC	CSAQTSGGVQETQYF
few	TRBJ2-5	TRBD2	TRBV3-1	TGTGCCAGCAGCCAAGAATTAGCGGGAGTCGGGACCCAGTACTTC	CASSQELAGVGTQYF
-	TRBJ2-7	-	TRBV18	TGTGCCAGCTCACCACCCTCCCTGGAGCACGAGCAGTACTTC	CASSPPSLEHEQYF
-	TRBJ2-5	TRBD1	TRBV25-1	TGTGCCAGCAGTGCACCGGGACAGGGGGCTTCAGAGACCCAGTACTTC	CASSAPGQGASETQYF
-	TRBJ2-5	-	TRBV7-2	TGTGCCAGCAGCCGAAGCGCAGAGACCCAGTACTTC	CASSRSAETQYF
-	TRBJ2-7	TRBD2	TRBV7-2	TGTGCCAGCAGCTTATCTAGCGGGGCCTACAGCTCCTACGAGCAGTACTTC	CASSLSSGAYSSYEQYF
-	TRBJ2-5	-	TRBV7-9	TGTGCCAGCAGCTTTCGGGGGATGCAAGAGACCCAGTACTTC	CASSFRGMQETQYF
few	TRBJ2-3	-	TRBV4-3	TGCGCCAGCAGCCACGGAACAGGGACGACAGATACGCAGTATTTT	CASSHGTGTTDTQYF
many	TRBJ2-3	TRBD1	TRBV12-3/TRBV12-4	TGTGCCAGCAGTTTTCTCCAGGGGGCAGATACGCAGTATTTT	CASSFLQGADTQYF
many	TRBJ2-2	TRBD2	TRBV12-3/TRBV12-4	TGTGCCAGCAGACGACCGACTAGCGACACCGGGGAGCTGTTTTTT	CASRRPTSDTGELFF
many	TRBJ2-6	-	TRBV7-9	TGTGCCAGCAGCCCAGGACAGACCAGCTCTGGGGCCAACGTCCTGACTTTC	CASSPGQTSSGANVLTF
-	TRBJ2-7	TRBD1	TRBV12-3/TRBV12-4	TGTGCCAGCAGAGAGAACAGGGGCAGCGAGCAGTACTTC	CASRENRGSEQYF
many	TRBJ1-2	-	TRBV5-1	TGCGCCAGCAGCCACGACGGGAGGAACAACGGCTACACCTTC	CASSHDGRNNGYTF
many	TRBJ2-7	TRBD1	TRBV4-3	TGCGCCAGCAGCCAAGATGACCAGGGGGCCTACGAGCAGTACTTC	CASSQDDQGAYEQYF
-	TRBJ2-5	-	TRBV14	TGTGCCAGCAGCCAAGAAGGTGCCCTTAGGACCCAGTACTTC	CASSQEGALRTQYF
-	TRBJ2-7	TRBD2	TRBV4-1	TGCGCCAGCAGCCAGCTAGCGGAATCCTACGAGCAGTACTTC	CASSQLAESYEQYF
-	TRBJ1-1	-	TRBV7-9	TGTGCCAGCAGCGCTATCCGGGCCACGAACACTGAAGCTTTCTTT	CASSAIRATNTEAFF
-	TRBJ2-7	-	TRBV25-1	TGTGCCAGCAGTGGGGACGGATTGTTCTACGAGCAGTACTTC	CASSGDGLFYEQYF
many	TRBJ2-1	-	TRBV29-1	TGCAGCGTTGGTAGCGGAGACTACAATGAGCAGTTCTTC	CSVGSGDYNEQFF
-	TRBJ2-7	-	TRBV6-2/TRBV6-3	TGTGCCAGCAGTTACTCGACGTTCGAGCAGTACTTC	CASSYSTFEQYF
-	TRBJ2-2	-	TRBV18	TGTGCCAGCTCACCTCAATCAGACACCGGGGAGCTGTTTTTT	CASSPQSDTGELFF
many	TRBJ1-1	-	TRBV12-3/TRBV12-4	TGTGCCAGCAGTCCTGGTATGACGAACACTGAAGCTTTCTTT	CASSPGMTNTEAFF
few	TRBJ2-1	TRBD2	TRBV6-2/TRBV6-3	TGTGCCAGCAGCACGGGACTAGCGGGAACAAAGCAGTTCTTC	CASSTGLAGTKQFF
many	TRBJ2-7	TRBD2	TRBV5-1	TGCGCCAGCAGCTTGTCGGGAGGAGGGTCCTACGAGCAGTACTTC	CASSLSGGGSYEQYF